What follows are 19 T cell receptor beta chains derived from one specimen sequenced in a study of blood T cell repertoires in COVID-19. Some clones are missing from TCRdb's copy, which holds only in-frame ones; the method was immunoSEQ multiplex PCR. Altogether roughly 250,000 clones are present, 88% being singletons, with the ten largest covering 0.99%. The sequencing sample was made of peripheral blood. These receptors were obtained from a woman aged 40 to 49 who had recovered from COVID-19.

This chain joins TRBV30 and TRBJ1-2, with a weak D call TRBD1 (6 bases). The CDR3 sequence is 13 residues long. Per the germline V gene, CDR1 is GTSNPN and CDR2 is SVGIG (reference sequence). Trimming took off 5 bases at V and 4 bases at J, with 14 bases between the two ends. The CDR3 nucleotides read TGTGCCTGGGCAGGGGTGGGGGCCTATGGCTACACCTTC. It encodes CAWAGVGAYGYTF.

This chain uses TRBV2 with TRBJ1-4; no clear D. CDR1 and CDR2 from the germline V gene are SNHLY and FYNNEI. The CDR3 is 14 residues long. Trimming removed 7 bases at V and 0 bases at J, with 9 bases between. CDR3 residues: CASNMLTTNEKLFF. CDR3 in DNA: TGTGCCAGCAACATGCTGACAACTAATGAAAAACTGTTTTTT.

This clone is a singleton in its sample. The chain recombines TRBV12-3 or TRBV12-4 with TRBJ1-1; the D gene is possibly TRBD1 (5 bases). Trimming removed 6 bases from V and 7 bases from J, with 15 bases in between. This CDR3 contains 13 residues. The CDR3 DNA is TGTGCCAGCAGCCAAGCCCGGCAGGGTGAAGCTTTCTTT. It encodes CASSQARQGEAFF.

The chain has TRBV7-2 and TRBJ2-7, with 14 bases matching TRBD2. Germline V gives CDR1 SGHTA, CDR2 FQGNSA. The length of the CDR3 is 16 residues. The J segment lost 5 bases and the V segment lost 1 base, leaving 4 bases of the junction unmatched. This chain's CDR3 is CASSLGLAGGPHEQYF. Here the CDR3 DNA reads TGTGCCAGCAGCTTAGGACTAGCGGGAGGGCCCCACGAGCAGTACTTC.

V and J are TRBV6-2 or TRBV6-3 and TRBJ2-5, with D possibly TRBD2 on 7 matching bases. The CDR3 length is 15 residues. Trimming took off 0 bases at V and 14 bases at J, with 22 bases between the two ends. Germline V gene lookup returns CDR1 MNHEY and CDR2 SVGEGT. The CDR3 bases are TGTGCCAGCAGTTACTCGGGGGGGCCGGGGGTCCCGAGCTACTTC. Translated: CASSYSGGPGVPSYF.

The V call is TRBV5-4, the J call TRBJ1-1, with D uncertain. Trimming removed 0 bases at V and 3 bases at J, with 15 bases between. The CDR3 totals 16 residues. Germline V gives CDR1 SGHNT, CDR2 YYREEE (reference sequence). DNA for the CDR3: TGTGCCAGCAGCTTGGGGTGGGGAGCAGTGGACACTGAAGCTTTCTTT. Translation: CASSLGWGAVDTEAFF.

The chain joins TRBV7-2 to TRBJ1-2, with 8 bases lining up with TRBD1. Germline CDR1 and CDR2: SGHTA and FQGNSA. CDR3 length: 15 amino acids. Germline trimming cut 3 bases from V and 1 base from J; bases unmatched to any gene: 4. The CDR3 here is CASSFGTGNNYGYTF. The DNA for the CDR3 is TGTGCCAGCAGCTTCGGGACAGGCAATAACTATGGCTACACCTTC. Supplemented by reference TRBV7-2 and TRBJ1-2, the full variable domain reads GAGVSQSPSNKVTEKGKDVELRCDPISGHTALYWYRQSLGQGLEFLIYFQGNSAPDKSGLPSDRFSAERTGGSVSTLTIQRTQQEDSAVYLCASSFGTGNNYGYTFGSGTRLTVV.

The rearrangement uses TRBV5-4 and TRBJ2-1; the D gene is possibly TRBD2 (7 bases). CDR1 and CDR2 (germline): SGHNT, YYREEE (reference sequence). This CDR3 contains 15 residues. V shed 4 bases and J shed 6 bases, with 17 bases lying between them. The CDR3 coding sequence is TGTGCCAGCAGCCCGGGGGCGGGGGCCCCCAATGAGCAGTTCTTC. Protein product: CASSPGAGAPNEQFF.

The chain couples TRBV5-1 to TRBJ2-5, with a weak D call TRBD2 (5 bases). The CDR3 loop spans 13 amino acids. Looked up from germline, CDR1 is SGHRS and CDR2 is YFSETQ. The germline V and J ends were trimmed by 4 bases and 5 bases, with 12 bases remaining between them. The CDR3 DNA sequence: TGCGCCAGCAGCCGCACCGGGATGGAGACCCAGTACTTC. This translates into CASSRTGMETQYF.

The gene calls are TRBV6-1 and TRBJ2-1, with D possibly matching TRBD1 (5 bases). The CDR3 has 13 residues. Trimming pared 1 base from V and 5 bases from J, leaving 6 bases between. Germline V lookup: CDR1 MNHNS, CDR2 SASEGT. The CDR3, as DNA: TGTGCCAGCAGTGAAGTCAGGGACAATGAGCAGTTCTTC. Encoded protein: CASSEVRDNEQFF.

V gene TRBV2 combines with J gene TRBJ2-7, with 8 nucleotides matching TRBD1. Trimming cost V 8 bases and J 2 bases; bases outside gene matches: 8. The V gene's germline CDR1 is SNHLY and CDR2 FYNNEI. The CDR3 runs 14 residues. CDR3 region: CASDPTGVAYEQYF. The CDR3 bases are TGTGCCAGCGACCCGACAGGGGTGGCCTACGAGCAGTACTTC.

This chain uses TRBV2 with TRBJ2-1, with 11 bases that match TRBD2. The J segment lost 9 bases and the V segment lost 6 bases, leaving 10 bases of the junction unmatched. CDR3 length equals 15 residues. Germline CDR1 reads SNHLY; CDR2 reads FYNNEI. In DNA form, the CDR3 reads TGTGCCAGCAGGCGGGTAGCGGGAGGGTTTGGTGAGCAGTTCTTC. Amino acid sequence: CASRRVAGGFGEQFF. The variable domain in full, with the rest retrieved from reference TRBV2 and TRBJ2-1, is EPEVTQTPSHQVTQMGQEVILRCVPISNHLYFYWYRQILGQKVEFLVSFYNNEISEKSEIFDDQFSVERPDGSNFTLKIRSTKLEDSAMYFCASRRVAGGFGEQFFGPGTRLTVL.

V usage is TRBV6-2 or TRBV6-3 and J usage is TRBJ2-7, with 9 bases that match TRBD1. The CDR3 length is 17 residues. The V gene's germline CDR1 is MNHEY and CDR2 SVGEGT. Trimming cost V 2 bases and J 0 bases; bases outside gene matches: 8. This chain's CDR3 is CASSYATRDRVSYEQYF. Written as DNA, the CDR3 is TGTGCCAGCAGTTACGCCACTCGGGACAGGGTCTCCTACGAGCAGTACTTC.

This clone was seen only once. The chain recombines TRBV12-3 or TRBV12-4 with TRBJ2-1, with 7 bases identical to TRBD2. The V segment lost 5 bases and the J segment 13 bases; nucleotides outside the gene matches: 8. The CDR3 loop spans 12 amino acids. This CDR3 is CASSPLGGGQFF. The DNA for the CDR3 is TGTGCCAGCAGTCCCTTGGGCGGGGGTCAGTTCTTC.

CDR3 sequence: CASSPTGVSEAFF. CDR3 nucleotides: TGTGCCAGCAGCCCAACGGGAGTTTCTGAAGCTTTCTTT. This chain joins TRBV7-9 and TRBJ1-1; no reliable D call. The CDR3 spans 13 residues. The V and J ends lost 5 bases and 6 bases respectively, with 13 bases between them. Germline CDR1 reads SEHNR; CDR2 reads FQNEAQ (reference sequence). Looking up the rest from reference TRBV7-9 and TRBJ1-1 gives the full variable domain: DTGVSQNPRHKITKRGQNVTFRCDPISEHNRLYWYRQTLGQGPEFLTYFQNEAQLEKSRLLSDRFSAERPKGSFSTLEIQRTEQGDSAMYLCASSPTGVSEAFFGQGTRLTVV.

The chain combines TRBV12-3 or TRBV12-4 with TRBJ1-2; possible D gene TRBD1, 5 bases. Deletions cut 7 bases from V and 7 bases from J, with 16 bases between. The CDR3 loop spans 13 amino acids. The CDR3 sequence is CASNPTGLLGYTF. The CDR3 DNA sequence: TGTGCCAGCAACCCCACAGGCCTCCTTGGCTACACCTTC.

This CDR3 is CSATGAGAPEQFF. CDR3 nucleotide sequence: TGCAGCGCCACTGGGGCAGGGGCCCCTGAGCAGTTCTTC. The chain carries TRBV29-1 and TRBJ2-1, with D maybe TRBD1 (6 bases). Germline V gives CDR1 SQVTM, CDR2 ANQGSEA. V shed 7 bases and J shed 9 bases, with 19 bases lying between them. The CDR3 has 13 amino acids.

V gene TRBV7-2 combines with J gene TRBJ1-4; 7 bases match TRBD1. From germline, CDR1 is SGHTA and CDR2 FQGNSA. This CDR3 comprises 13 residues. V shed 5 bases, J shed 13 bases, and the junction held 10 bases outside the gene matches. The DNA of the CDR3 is TGTGCCAGCAGCCCCCACAGGGGAAGCGGACTGTTTTTT. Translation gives CASSPHRGSGLFF.

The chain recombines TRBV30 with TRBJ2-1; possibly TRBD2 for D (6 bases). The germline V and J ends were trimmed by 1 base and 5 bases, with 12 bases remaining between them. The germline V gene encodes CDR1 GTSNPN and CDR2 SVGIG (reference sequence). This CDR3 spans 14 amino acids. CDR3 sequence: CAWSEGRRDNEQFF. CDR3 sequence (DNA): TGTGCCTGGAGTGAAGGGAGGCGGGACAATGAGCAGTTCTTC.